This passage covers 15 T cell receptor beta chains from one sample sequenced in a study of T cell clonotyping in hematopoietic cell transplantation. TCRdb's table, derived via immunoSEQ multiplex PCR, lists solely in-frame clones and lacks some. This table holds around 80,000 clones, 90% to 96% found once. Time point indicated: recipient sample about 28 days before transplant, after cytoreduction. The material sequenced was peripheral blood mononuclear cells, taken before stem cell transplant. The receptors here all came from a woman in her fifties or sixties with acute myeloid leukemia. Some clones in this sample may be carry-over from other donors' samples.

The rearrangement uses TRBV19 and TRBJ1-3; a possible D gene is TRBD1 (6 bases). This CDR3 has 15 amino acids. Germline CDR1 LNHDA, CDR2 SQIVND (reference sequence). V lost 5 bases and J lost 1, with 12 bases in between. The CDR3: CASSVQGHSGNTIYF. The CDR3 DNA follows: TGTGCCAGTAGTGTACAGGGTCATTCTGGAAACACCATATATTTT.

The rearrangement joins TRBV19 to TRBJ1-2, with D perhaps matching TRBD1 (5 bases). Trimming removed 4 bases at V and 3 bases at J, with 9 bases between. This CDR3 is 13 amino acids long. CDR1 is LNHDA, CDR2 SQIVND, per germline (reference sequence). The CDR3 region is CASSTLQDYGYTF. Here the CDR3 DNA reads TGTGCCAGTAGTACCCTACAGGACTATGGCTACACCTTC.

The CDR3 nucleotides are TGTGCCAGCAGCTTGAGGGGACCAAGTGGCACAGATACGCAGTATTTT. It is translated as CASSLRGPSGTDTQYF. The chain combines TRBV5-6 with TRBJ2-3; perhaps D is TRBD1 or TRBD2 (5 bases each). The CDR3 contains 16 residues. Trimming removed 1 base at V and 1 base at J, with 13 bases between. The germline V gene has CDR1 SGHDT and CDR2 YYEEEE.

V usage is TRBV7-9 and J usage is TRBJ1-2, with D perhaps TRBD1 (5 bases). The germline CDR1 and CDR2 sequences are SEHNR and FQNEAQ (reference sequence). Trimming left V 5 bases short and J 8 bases short, with 12 bases between. CDR3 length: 12 residues. The CDR3 here is CASSPQGPGYTF. CDR3 DNA: TGTGCCAGCAGCCCGCAGGGACCAGGCTACACCTTC.

The V and J genes are TRBV11-2 and TRBJ2-3; unclear D gene. This CDR3 spans 12 amino acids. CDR1 SGHAT and CDR2 FQNNGV come from the germline V gene. Trimming pared 1 base from V and 6 bases from J, leaving 5 bases between. CDR3 amino acids: CASSLALDTQYF. CDR3 in DNA: TGTGCCAGCAGCTTAGCTTTGGATACGCAGTATTTT.

V and J are TRBV29-1 and TRBJ2-5; possible D gene TRBD2, 5 bases. The CDR3 is 15 residues long. The V end lost 4 bases, the J end lost 1 base, and 16 bases lay between the germline ends. From germline, CDR1 is SQVTM and CDR2 ANQGSEA. This CDR3 reads CSVGRRAGIQETQYF. The DNA for the CDR3 is TGCAGCGTTGGGCGGCGGGCAGGAATCCAAGAGACCCAGTACTTC.

V gene TRBV4-1 combines with J gene TRBJ2-5; D might be TRBD2 (7 bases). The germline V gene encodes CDR1 MGHRA and CDR2 YSYEKL. This CDR3 region has 16 residues. V lost 4 bases and J 4 bases, leaving 19 bases between the germline ends. CDR3 bases: TGCGCCAGCAGCCGATCCCAGCGGGAAGGGGGAGAGACCCAGTACTTC. It specifies CASSRSQREGGETQYF.

The chain couples TRBV6-1 to TRBJ1-3; D remains unclear. The germline gives CDR1 MNHNS, CDR2 SASEGT. V lost 7 bases, J lost 0 bases, and 10 bases lay in between. The CDR3 loop spans 14 amino acids. The CDR3 bases are TGTGCCAGCACGGAGCCCTACTCTGGAAACACCATATATTTT. It is translated as CASTEPYSGNTIYF.

This chain connects TRBV6-1 to TRBJ1-2; 11 bases match TRBD1. The CDR3 runs 15 residues. With 4 bases clipped from V and 3 bases from J, the junction kept 4 bases outside the gene matches. Germline V gives CDR1 MNHNS, CDR2 SASEGT. The CDR3 loop is CASSVRTGGYYGYTF. Written as DNA, the CDR3 is TGTGCCAGCAGTGTCAGGACAGGGGGCTACTATGGCTACACCTTC.

The chain combines TRBV28 with TRBJ1-1; D not resolved. The ends were cut back, 5 bases at V and 5 bases at J, with 6 bases in the middle. The CDR3 covers 11 residues. CDR1 and CDR2 from the germline V gene are MDHEN and SYDVKM. CDR3 sequence: CASSEVTEAFF. CDR3 coding DNA: TGTGCCAGCAGTGAGGTTACTGAAGCTTTCTTT. The full variable domain, with the rest looked up from reference TRBV28 and TRBJ1-1, is DVKVTQSSRYLVKRTGEKVFLECVQDMDHENMFWYRQDPGLGLRLIYFSYDVKMKEKGDIPEGYSVSREKKERFSLILESASTNQTSMYLCASSEVTEAFFGQGTRLTVV.

The chain combines TRBV25-1 with TRBJ1-2, with D unresolved. This CDR3 has 13 residues. CDR1 and CDR2 (germline): MGHDK, SYGVNS. Trimming cost V 7 bases and J 7 bases, with 16 bases left between them. CDR3 nucleotides: TGTGCCAGCAATCCGGGTTTAGGAGGTGGCTACACCTTC. This codes for CASNPGLGGGYTF.

J is TRBJ2-7 and V is TRBV7-6, with TRBD2 as a possible D gene (5 bases). Trimming pared 5 bases from V and 2 bases from J, leaving 10 bases between. In germline, CDR1 is SGHVS, CDR2 FNYEAQ. This CDR3 is 13 amino acids long. This CDR3 is CASSLEGTYEQYF. As DNA, the CDR3 is TGTGCCAGCAGCCTAGAGGGAACCTACGAGCAGTACTTC.

The chain recombines TRBV6-1 with TRBJ1-1; D may be TRBD1 (5 bases). The germline V and J ends were trimmed by 7 bases and 7 bases, with 13 bases remaining between them. Germline lookup yields CDR1 MNHNS and CDR2 SASEGT. The length of the CDR3 is 12 residues. The CDR3 nucleotides read TGTGCCAGCACCTGGGGGGTCCTTGAAGCTTTCTTT. Protein: CASTWGVLEAFF.

CDR3 in amino acids: CASSAGTGAGNSPLHF. CDR3 nucleotides: TGCGCCAGCAGTGCCGGGACAGGGGCCGGCAATTCACCCCTCCACTTT. The chain links TRBV5-1 to TRBJ1-6, with 10 bases identical to TRBD1. Trimming took 5 bases from V and 7 from J; bases not matched to a gene: 9. The CDR3 totals 16 residues. Germline lookup yields CDR1 SGHRS and CDR2 YFSETQ.

The V gene is TRBV5-1, the J gene TRBJ1-4; D gene unclear. Germline V gene data show CDR1 as SGHRS and CDR2 as YFSETQ. V was cut by 5 bases and J by 0 bases, with 8 bases left in between. This CDR3 region has 14 residues. CDR3 loop: CASRGFATNEKLFF. In nucleotides, the CDR3 is TGCGCCAGCAGGGGGTTTGCAACTAATGAAAAACTGTTTTTT.